Each of the 5 T cell receptor beta chains below was sequenced from the same sample in a study of CXCR3-negative and CXCR3-positive naive CD8 T cells. In preparing the TRB cDNA libraries, 5' RACE with UMI labels was used. Following a re-call of the 5' RACE reads, TCRdb has one entry per CDR3 protein and lacks DNA. Its table lists over 45,000 distinct CDR3 sequences. Sequenced sample: naive CXCR3- CD8+ T cells from blood. Subset given: CD45RO-CCR7+CD27+CD95- naive CD8+ T cells lacking CXCR3 (TNR3-). Receptors were obtained from a human donor in good health. Some clones in this sample may be carry-over from other donors' samples.

J is TRBJ2-2 and V is TRBV11-3; TCRdb proposes TRBD1, but this gene call is untestable without DNA. The CDR3 consists of 15 residues. Looked up from germline, CDR1 is SGHNT and CDR2 is YENEEA. The CDR3 reads CASSSRLQGSGELFF.

The chain has TRBV10-3 and TRBJ2-3; the TCRdb call, TRBD1, lacks DNA for checking. From germline, CDR1 is ENHRY and CDR2 SYGVKD. This CDR3 is built from 14 residues. This CDR3 reads CAIEDRGGTDTQYF.

The V gene is TRBV3-1, the J gene TRBJ1-1. This CDR3 contains 16 residues. From germline, CDR1 is LGHDT and CDR2 YNNKEL (reference sequence). CDR3 residues: CASSQDLGDLNTEAFF. The whole variable domain, remainder taken from reference TRBV3-1 and TRBJ1-1, is DTAVSQTPKYLVTQMGNDKSIKCEQNLGHDTMYWYKQDSKKFLKIMFSYNNKELIINETVPNRFSPKSPDKAHLNLHINSLELGDSAVYFCASSQDLGDLNTEAFFGQGTRLTVV.

V and J are TRBV7-9 and TRBJ1-1. CDR1 SEHNR and CDR2 FQNEAQ come from the germline V gene (reference sequence). CDR3 length equals 17 residues. Here the CDR3 reads CASSLVGDGARYNEAFF.

The rearrangement links TRBV4-3 to TRBJ2-1; lacking DNA, the TRBD2 call made by TCRdb goes unchecked. The CDR3 runs 18 residues. Germline V CDR1 and CDR2: LGHNA, YSLEER. CDR3 amino acids: CASSQLLAGVSSYNEQFF.